The TCR beta chain described here comes from a study of CD8+CD57+ T cells in acquired aplastic anemia. Study summary: Sorting CD4+ and CD8+ cells gave DNA averaging approximately 3 ug.

The sequenced patients had an expansion of CD8+CD57+ cells seen by flow cytometry. Every one of the patients had aplastic anemia (severe, acquired). TCR beta VDJ and CDR3 were profiled, and genomic DNA was the template. TCRdb re-analysed the reads in MiXCR, keeping a single row per CDR3 protein. Of approximately 220,000 distinct CDR3 sequences listed, roughly 53% are singletons. This clonotype was seen at least ten times. Germline values: CDR1 SGHAT, CDR2 FQDESV (reference sequence). This CDR3 has 15 amino acids. V gave up 4 bases and J gave up 4 bases; unmatched junction bases: 7. This chain connects TRBV11-1 to TRBJ2-3, with 8 bases matching TRBD2. The TCR comes from a human donor with aplastic anemia. The sequenced material came from sorted CD4+, CD8+, or CD8+CD57+ T cells (not recorded which) from PBMCs. The CDR3 loop is CASSWGGLVADTQYF. CDR3 bases: TGTGCCAGCAGCTGGGGGGGACTAGTGGCAGATACGCAGTATTTT.